This TCR beta chain is drawn from a study of cytomegalovirus exposure and HLA in healthy donors. Germline V gene lookup returns CDR1 SGDLS and CDR2 YYNGEE. The ends were cut back, 1 base at V and 8 bases at J, with 12 bases in the middle. The CDR3 loop spans 14 amino acids. Findings and caveats of the study: The authors reported that TCR beta sequences could predict HLA-A and HLA-B alleles. These predictions were accurate for most subjects in the first cohort. There were 150 to 200 TCR beta chains listed as cytomegalovirus-associated. Donors belonging to an Asian-associated ancestry cluster reportedly showed fewer N-insertions in productive TCRs than the roughly 670-donor mean, according to what a later analysis found. In presence/absence analyses, roughly uniform sequencing depth across donors was assumed.

The PCR made use of 60 Vbeta and 13 Jbeta primers. The assay was immunoSEQ multiplex PCR, and TCRdb's table has in-frame clones only and misses some. The repertoire holds more than 95,000 clones, with about 68% as singletons. Regarding this clone: Its specificity is not known.

The sample comprised PBMCs. This chain links TRBV9 with TRBJ2-2; D possibly corresponds to TRBD1 (5 bases). The receptor was derived from a woman aged 50 to 60 in good health and CMV-seropositive. In DNA, the CDR3 is TGTGCCAGCAGCGTAAGCACACCAGGGGGGGAGCTGTTTTTT. Translation gives CASSVSTPGGELFF.